The entry below describes one TCR beta chain. This entry belongs to a study of T cell changes during pregnancy in multiple sclerosis. Data came from immunoSEQ multiplex PCR; TCRdb stores just in-frame clones and leaves some out. The table lists about 36,000 clones, 93% of them singletons, with about 0.41% in the top ten. This CDR3 has 17 amino acids. V shed 0 bases and J shed 0 bases, with 12 bases lying between them. Germline values: CDR1 SEHNR, CDR2 FQNEAQ (reference sequence). The sequence was collected from a female donor with multiple sclerosis, enrolled in a pregnancy study. The rearrangement uses TRBV7-9 and TRBJ1-3; D gene unclear. Specimen: CD4+ T cells from peripheral blood mononuclear cells, collected in the first trimester of pregnancy. CDR3 sequence: CASSLAWRESSGNTIYF. The CDR3 region has the DNA TGTGCCAGCAGCTTAGCGTGGAGGGAGAGCTCTGGAAACACCATATATTTT.